Detailed here is one TCR beta chain. Its antigen is as yet unknown. This record belongs to a study of blood T cells in healthy people across ages. Combining a sample-barcoded 5' primer with a J-beta primer mix, a second PCR ran for roughly 7 to 11 cycles. TCRdb fed the 5' RACE reads into MiXCR, producing one record per CDR3 protein. The sample holds 350,000 to 450,000 distinct CDR3 sequences, 45% to 65% seen once. The J segment lost 5 bases and the V segment lost 0 bases, leaving 9 bases of the junction unmatched. The CDR3 contains 16 residues. Germline CDR1 SGHRS, CDR2 YFSETQ. Findings and caveats of the study: TCR beta diversity per million T cells fell roughly linearly with age.

This TCR was sampled from a man aged 55 to 70 in good health. Material for sequencing was blood. This sequence joins TRBV5-1 and TRBJ2-3; 7 bases fit TRBD2. The CDR3 region has the DNA TGCGCCAGCAGCTTGGCCGGAGCGGGGAATGGAGATACGCAGTATTTT. The encoded protein is CASSLAGAGNGDTQYF.